This T cell receptor (beta chain) is drawn from a study of persistence of HIV-infected CD4 T cells. General study findings and limits: Antigen-responding cells were enriched for degenerate expanded CDR3beta sequences. Proviral oligoclonality tracked with TCR oligoclonality within the same sorted cells.

Of note for this clone: Its target is unknown.

Overlapping HIV-1 Gag 15-mer peptides at approximately 0.96 ug per peptide per mL were used. CD40L/CD69 double-negative CD45RO-high memory CD4+ T cells were collected. The immunoSEQ assay was version 4, run in survey mode. Each sample used up to 1 ug genomic DNA diluted to around 9.5 ng/uL. Repertoires were generated with immunoSEQ multiplex PCR, while TCRdb's copy carries only in-frame clones and drops some. The repertoire consists of about 36,000 clones, with approximately 87% occurring once and the leading ten covering around 5.4%. The V end lost 2 bases, the J end lost 1 base, and 9 bases lay between the germline ends. CDR3 size: 14 residues. Germline values: CDR1 SGHRS, CDR2 YFSETQ.

This TCR was sampled from an adult with HIV. The donor label of this sample is uncertain. The chain links TRBV5-1 to TRBJ1-1, with D perhaps matching TRBD1 (6 bases). The source was cultured CD4+ T cells from PBMCs, collected from a patient who received antiretroviral therapy. Here the CDR3 DNA reads TGCGCCAGCAGCTTTGGACAGACGAACACTGAAGCTTTCTTT. This codes for CASSFGQTNTEAFF. The complete variable domain, with remaining parts taken from reference TRBV5-1 and TRBJ1-1, reads KAGVTQTPRYLIKTRGQQVTLSCSPISGHRSVSWYQQTPGQGLQFLFEYFSETQRNKGNFPGRFSGRQFSNSRSEMNVSTLELGDSALYLCASSFGQTNTEAFFGQGTRLTVV.